This record covers a single T cell receptor beta chain. Its target is unknown. cDNA synthesis used the whole RNA isolate, giving expressed TCRB sequences. TCRdb keeps only in-frame clones here, not all; method: immunoSEQ multiplex PCR. The table records around 160,000 clones, 7% to 9.5% of them present only once. The data belong to a study of beta chain features in type 1 diabetes. General study points: With patients and controls alike, PCR might favor shorter templates to an equal degree. Among patients with Type 1 diabetes, TCRB CDR3s were moderately but significantly shorter in every one of the four CD4+ subsets.

CDR1 SGHTA and CDR2 FQGTGA come from the germline V gene. The V gene end was trimmed by 1 base and the J gene end by 3 bases; junction bases not matched to a gene: 2. The CDR3 has 15 residues. Via the markers CD45RO/CCR7/CD25/CD127/CD95/CD27, stem cell-like memory, regulatory, central memory and naive CD4+ cells were sorted. The chain combines TRBV7-3 with TRBJ2-1; TRBD2 aligns across 8 bases. This receptor was identified in a woman aged 30 to 39 with type 1 diabetes. Sequencing input: central memory CD4+ T cells from blood. The CDR3 DNA sequence: TGTGCCAGCAGCTTAAACAGCGGGAGCTACAATGAGCAGTTCTTC. It yields the protein CASSLNSGSYNEQFF.